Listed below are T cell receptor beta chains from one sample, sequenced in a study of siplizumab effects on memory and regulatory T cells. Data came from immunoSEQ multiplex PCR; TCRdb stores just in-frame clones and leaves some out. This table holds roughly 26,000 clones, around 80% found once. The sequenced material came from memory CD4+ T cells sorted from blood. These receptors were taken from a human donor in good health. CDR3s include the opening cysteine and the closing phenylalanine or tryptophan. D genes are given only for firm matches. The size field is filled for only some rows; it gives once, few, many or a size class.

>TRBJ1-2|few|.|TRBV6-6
CASSYFGERSGYTF
TGTGCCAGCAGTTACTTCGGGGAGCGGTCGGGCTACACCTTC
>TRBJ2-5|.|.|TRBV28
CASSTIIRGWGETQYF
TGTGCCAGCAGTACGATAATCAGGGGTTGGGGAGAGACCCAGTACTTC
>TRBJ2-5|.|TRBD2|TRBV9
CASSISGSETQYF
TGTGCCAGCAGCATAAGCGGGAGTGAGACCCAGTACTTC
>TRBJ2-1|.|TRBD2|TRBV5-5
CASSPALRAGGSGEQFF
TGTGCCAGCAGCCCCGCCCTTCGAGCGGGAGGGTCGGGGGAGCAGTTCTTC
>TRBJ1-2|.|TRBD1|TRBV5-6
CASSQTGRSYGYTF
TGTGCCAGCAGCCAGACAGGGCGCTCCTATGGCTACACCTTC
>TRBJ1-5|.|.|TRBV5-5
CASSSTSGVSNQPQHF
TGTGCCAGCAGCTCCACCTCTGGGGTAAGCAATCAGCCCCAGCATTTT
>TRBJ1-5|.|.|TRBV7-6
CASSLRPGEPQHF
TGTGCCAGCAGCTTAAGGCCGGGGGAGCCCCAGCATTTT
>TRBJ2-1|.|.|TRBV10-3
CAISESVGLVNNEQFF
TGTGCCATCAGTGAGTCGGTGGGGCTAGTCAACAATGAGCAGTTCTTC
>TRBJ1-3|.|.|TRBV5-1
CASRKETSAGNTIYF
TGCGCCAGCAGGAAGGAGACTAGCGCTGGAAACACCATATATTTT
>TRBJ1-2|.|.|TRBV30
CAWSQDSNYGYTF
TGTGCCTGGAGCCAGGACTCTAACTATGGCTACACCTTC
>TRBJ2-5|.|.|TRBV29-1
CSVTSDRTQYF
TGCAGCGTGACTTCAGATAGGACCCAGTACTTC
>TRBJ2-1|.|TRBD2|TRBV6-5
CASSREGLAGNEQFF
TGTGCCAGCAGCCGGGAAGGACTAGCTGGGAATGAGCAGTTCTTC
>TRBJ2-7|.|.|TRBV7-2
CASSLAQGGHEQYF
TGTGCCAGCAGCCTAGCACAGGGAGGCCACGAGCAGTACTTC
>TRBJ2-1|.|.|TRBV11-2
CASTQTQGEQFF
TGTGCCAGCACCCAAACCCAGGGTGAGCAGTTCTTC
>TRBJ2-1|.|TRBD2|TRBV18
CASSPRLAGEAEQFF
TGTGCCAGCTCACCTCGTCTAGCGGGAGAAGCTGAGCAGTTCTTC
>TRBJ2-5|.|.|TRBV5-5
CASSLPDPSGQETQYF
TGTGCCAGCAGCTTACCTGATCCGAGCGGACAAGAGACCCAGTACTTC
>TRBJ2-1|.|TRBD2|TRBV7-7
CASFGGGPYNEQFF
TGTGCTAGCTTCGGGGGGGGCCCCTACAATGAGCAGTTCTTC
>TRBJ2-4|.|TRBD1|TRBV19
CASSLRTGDLAKNIQYF
TGTGCCAGTAGTCTCAGGACAGGTGACCTAGCCAAAAACATTCAGTACTTC
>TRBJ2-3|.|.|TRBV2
CASSAWSTDTQYF
TGTGCCAGCAGTGCGTGGAGCACAGATACGCAGTATTTT
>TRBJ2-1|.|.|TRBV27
CASKKDSPNEQFF
TGTGCCAGTAAAAAGGACAGCCCCAATGAGCAGTTCTTC
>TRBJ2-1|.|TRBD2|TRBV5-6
CASSPLSGRAYYNEQFF
TGTGCCAGCAGCCCTCTTAGCGGGAGGGCCTACTACAATGAGCAGTTCTTC
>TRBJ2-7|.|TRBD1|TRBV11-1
CASSLAWDRRNEQYF
TGTGCCAGCAGCTTAGCCTGGGACAGAAGGAACGAGCAGTACTTC
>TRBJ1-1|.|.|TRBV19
CASSLGAEAFF
TGTGCCAGTAGCCTTGGAGCGGAAGCTTTCTTT
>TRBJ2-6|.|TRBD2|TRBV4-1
CASSQLGLAGASSGANVLTF
TGCGCCAGCAGCCAACTTGGACTAGCGGGAGCGAGCTCTGGGGCCAACGTCCTGACTTTC
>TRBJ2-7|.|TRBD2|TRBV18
CASSQPGTSSYEQYF
TGTGCCAGCTCACAACCCGGGACTAGCTCCTACGAGCAGTACTTC
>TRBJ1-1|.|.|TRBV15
CATSSSVDPTGREAEAFF
TGTGCCACCAGCAGCTCAGTCGACCCCACAGGGAGAGAGGCTGAAGCTTTCTTT
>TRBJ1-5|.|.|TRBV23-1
CASSRGGRVRKPQHF
TGCGCCAGCAGTCGTGGGGGCAGGGTGAGGAAGCCCCAGCATTTT
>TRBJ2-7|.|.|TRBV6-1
CASKTTAYEQYF
TGTGCCAGCAAGACGACTGCCTACGAGCAGTACTTC
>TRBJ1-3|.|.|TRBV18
CASSPQRAGNTIYF
TGTGCCAGCTCACCACAAAGGGCCGGAAACACCATATATTTT
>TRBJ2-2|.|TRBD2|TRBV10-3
CAISPPMGRGGSNTGELFF
TGTGCCATCAGTCCACCGATGGGGCGCGGGGGGTCGAACACCGGGGAGCTGTTTTTT
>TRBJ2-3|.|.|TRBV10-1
CASSESRPLNGTDTQYF
TGCGCCAGCAGTGAGTCCAGGCCCCTTAACGGCACAGATACGCAGTATTTT
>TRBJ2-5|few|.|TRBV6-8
CASSISAETQYF
TGTGCCAGCAGCATTAGCGCGGAGACCCAGTACTTC
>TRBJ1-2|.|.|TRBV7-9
CASSLSDAYGYTF
TGTGCCAGCAGCTTATCAGACGCCTATGGCTACACCTTC
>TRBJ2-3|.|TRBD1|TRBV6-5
CASSSRTGGTDTQYF
TGTGCCAGCAGTTCGCGGACAGGGGGTACAGATACGCAGTATTTT
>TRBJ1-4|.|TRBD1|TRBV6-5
CASSTRDRGGEKLFF
TGTGCCAGCAGTACCCGGGACAGGGGGGGAGAAAAACTGTTTTTT
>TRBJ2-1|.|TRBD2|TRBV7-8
CASSSLAGIYYNEQFF
TGTGCCAGCAGCTCTCTAGCGGGGATCTACTACAATGAGCAGTTCTTC
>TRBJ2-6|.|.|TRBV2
CASSPGHFSGANVLTF
TGTGCCAGCAGTCCGGGACATTTCTCTGGGGCCAACGTCCTGACTTTC
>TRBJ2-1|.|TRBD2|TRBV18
CASSPTSGRRNEQFF
TGTGCCAGCTCACCAACTAGCGGGAGAAGGAATGAGCAGTTCTTC
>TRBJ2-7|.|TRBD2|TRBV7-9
CASSLFKGSGNYEQYF
TGTGCCAGCAGCCTATTTAAAGGTAGCGGGAACTACGAGCAGTACTTC
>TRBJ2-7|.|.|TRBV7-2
CASSSGWSSYEQYF
TGTGCCAGCAGCTCGGGGTGGAGCTCCTACGAGCAGTACTTC
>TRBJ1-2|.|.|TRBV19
CASSTRDNYGYTF
TGTGCCAGTAGTACACGGGACAACTATGGCTACACCTTC
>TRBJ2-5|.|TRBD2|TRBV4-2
CASSQAPGLAGGPGETQYF
TGTGCCAGCAGCCAAGCGCCGGGACTAGCGGGAGGCCCGGGGGAGACCCAGTACTTC
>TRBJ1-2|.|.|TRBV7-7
CASRLNPRDYGYTF
TGTGCTAGCAGACTCAACCCCCGTGACTATGGCTACACCTTC
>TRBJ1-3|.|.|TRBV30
CAWMRQISGNTIYF
TGTGCCTGGATGAGGCAAATCTCTGGAAACACCATATATTTT
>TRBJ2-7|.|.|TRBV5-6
CASSLTRGEQYF
TGTGCCAGCAGCTTGACTAGGGGCGAGCAGTACTTC
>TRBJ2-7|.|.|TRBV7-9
CASSLGRSYEQYF
TGTGCCAGCAGCTTAGGTAGATCCTACGAGCAGTACTTC
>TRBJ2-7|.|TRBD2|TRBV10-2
CASKGPGTSFF
TGCGCCAGCAAAGGTCCCGGGACTAGCTTCTTC
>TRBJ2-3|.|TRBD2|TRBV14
CASSGLAGRADTQYF
TGTGCCAGCAGCGGACTAGCGGGAAGGGCAGATACGCAGTATTTT
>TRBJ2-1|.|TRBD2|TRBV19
CASSIKGVAGYNEQFF
TGTGCCAGTAGTATAAAGGGAGTAGCGGGATACAATGAGCAGTTCTTC
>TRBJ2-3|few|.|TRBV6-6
CASSYSLRSTDTQYF
TGTGCCAGCAGTTACTCGCTGAGGAGCACAGATACGCAGTATTTT
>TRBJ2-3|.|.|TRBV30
CAWSRWRGSGTDTQYF
TGTGCCTGGAGTCGCTGGAGGGGTTCGGGCACAGATACGCAGTATTTT
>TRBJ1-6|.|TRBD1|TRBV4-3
CASSQEGGSNSPLHF
TGCGCCAGCAGCCAAGAAGGGGGCTCAAATTCACCCCTCCACTTT
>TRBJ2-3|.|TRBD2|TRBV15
CATSRGLAGTTDTQYF
TGTGCCACCAGCAGAGGACTAGCGGGCACCACAGATACGCAGTATTTT
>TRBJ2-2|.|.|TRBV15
CATSSGPGSGELFF
TGTGCCACCAGCAGCGGGCCAGGGTCCGGGGAGCTGTTTTTT
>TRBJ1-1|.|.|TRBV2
CASSGYGLRNTEAFF
TGTGCCAGCAGTGGGTATGGCCTTAGGAACACTGAAGCTTTCTTT